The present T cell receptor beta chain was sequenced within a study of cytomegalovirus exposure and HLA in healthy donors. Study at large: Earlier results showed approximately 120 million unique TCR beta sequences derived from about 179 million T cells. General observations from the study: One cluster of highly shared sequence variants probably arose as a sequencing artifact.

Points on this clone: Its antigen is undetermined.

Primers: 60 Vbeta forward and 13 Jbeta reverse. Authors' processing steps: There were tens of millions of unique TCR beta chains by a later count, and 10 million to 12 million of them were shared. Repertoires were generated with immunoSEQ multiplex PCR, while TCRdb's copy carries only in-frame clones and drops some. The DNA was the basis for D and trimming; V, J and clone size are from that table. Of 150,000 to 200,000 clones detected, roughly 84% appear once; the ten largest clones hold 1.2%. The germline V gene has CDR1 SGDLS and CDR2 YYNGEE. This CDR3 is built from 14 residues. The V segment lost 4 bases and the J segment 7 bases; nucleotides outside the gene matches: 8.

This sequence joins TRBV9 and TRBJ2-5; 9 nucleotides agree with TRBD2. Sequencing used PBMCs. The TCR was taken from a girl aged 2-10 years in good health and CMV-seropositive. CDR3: CASSTRTSVGTQYF. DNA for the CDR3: TGTGCCAGCAGCACCCGGACTAGCGTGGGGACCCAGTACTTC.